This passage covers 26 T cell receptor beta chains from one sample sequenced in a study of blood T cell repertoires in COVID-19. The data were produced by immunoSEQ multiplex PCR, yet TCRdb's version contains in-frame clones alone and is incomplete. Here the sample spans 200,000 to 250,000 clones, approximately 80% being singletons. Sequencing was done on a sample of peripheral blood. The receptors derive from a woman in her sixties or seventies with acute or convalescent COVID-19.

This clone turned up a few times. The chain employs TRBV19 and TRBJ2-1, with no clear D. Trimming removed 6 bases from V and 0 bases from J, with 15 bases in between. The CDR3 is 16 amino acids. The germline V gene encodes CDR1 LNHDA and CDR2 SQIVND (reference sequence). CDR3 protein: CASRSLLRGSYNEQFF. As DNA, the CDR3 is TGTGCCAGTAGGAGTCTTTTGAGAGGCTCCTACAATGAGCAGTTCTTC.

The chain couples TRBV2 to TRBJ1-4; D remains unclear. V was cut by 1 base and J by 0 bases, with 9 bases left in between. The germline V gene encodes CDR1 SNHLY and CDR2 FYNNEI. This CDR3 has 16 amino acids. CDR3 sequence: CASSEDTVATNEKLFF. The DNA of the CDR3 is TGTGCCAGCAGTGAAGATACGGTTGCAACTAATGAAAAACTGTTTTTT. The full variable domain, with the rest looked up from reference TRBV2 and TRBJ1-4, is EPEVTQTPSHQVTQMGQEVILRCVPISNHLYFYWYRQILGQKVEFLVSFYNNEISEKSEIFDDQFSVERPDGSNFTLKIRSTKLEDSAMYFCASSEDTVATNEKLFFGSGTQLSVL.

This chain links TRBV6-2 or TRBV6-3 with TRBJ2-5; D may be TRBD2 (5 bases). Per the germline V gene, CDR1 is MNHEY and CDR2 is SVGEGT. V was clipped by 5 bases and J by 5 bases, with 6 bases between them. The CDR3 extends over 11 amino acids. CDR3 loop: CASSTGETQYF. In DNA, the CDR3 is TGTGCCAGCAGTACGGGGGAGACCCAGTACTTC.

This clone came up once. The rearrangement uses TRBV5-1 and TRBJ1-3, with 7 bases matching TRBD1. From germline, CDR1 is SGHRS and CDR2 YFSETQ. The CDR3 contains 15 residues. The J segment lost 4 bases and the V segment lost 3 bases, leaving 7 bases of the junction unmatched. CDR3 bases: TGCGCCAGCAGCTCTGAGGGGGCGACAGGAAACACCATATATTTT. Protein product: CASSSEGATGNTIYF. The variable domain in full, completed from reference TRBV5-1 and TRBJ1-3, reads KAGVTQTPRYLIKTRGQQVTLSCSPISGHRSVSWYQQTPGQGLQFLFEYFSETQRNKGNFPGRFSGRQFSNSRSEMNVSTLELGDSALYLCASSSEGATGNTIYFGEGSWLTVV.

The J gene is TRBJ2-7, the V gene TRBV6-6, with unresolved D. This CDR3 contains 14 residues. Germline V gene lookup returns CDR1 MNHNY and CDR2 SVGAGI (reference sequence). V was clipped by 8 bases and J by 2 bases, with 16 bases between them. CDR3 loop: CASHHTEGTYEQYF. The CDR3 nucleotides are TGTGCCAGCCACCATACAGAAGGCACCTACGAGCAGTACTTC.

CDR3 in amino acids: CASSRDGGTAFF. The CDR3 bases are TGTGCCAGCAGCCGGGATGGGGGGACAGCTTTCTTT. The rearrangement uses TRBV3-1 (or the pseudogene TRBV3-2) and TRBJ1-1; possible D gene TRBD1, 5 bases. The V end was cut by 4 bases, the J end by 10 bases, with 13 bases between. The germline V gene encodes CDR1 LGHDT and CDR2 YNNKEL (reference sequence). The CDR3 consists of 12 residues.

This clone was seen just once. J is TRBJ1-1 and V is TRBV13, with D unresolved. CDR1 and CDR2 from the germline V gene are PRHDT and FYEKMQ (reference sequence). Trimming pared 3 bases from V and 6 bases from J, leaving 11 bases between. The CDR3 length is 13 residues. For the CDR3, the DNA is TGTGCCAGCAGCTTTACGGGATCCCCTGAAGCTTTCTTT. Its protein product is CASSFTGSPEAFF.

The chain joins TRBV15 to TRBJ2-1; D is undetermined. CDR1 and CDR2 (germline): LNHNV, YYDKDF (reference sequence). Trimming left V 5 bases short and J 5 bases short, with 13 bases between. This CDR3 is 14 amino acids long. The CDR3 region is CATSVQWQDNEQFF. The CDR3, as DNA: TGTGCCACCAGCGTCCAATGGCAGGACAATGAGCAGTTCTTC.

The genes are TRBV10-1 and TRBJ2-7; TRBD1 matches 7 bases. The V gene's germline CDR1 is WNHNN and CDR2 SYGVQD (reference sequence). V gave up 4 bases and J gave up 4 bases; unmatched junction bases: 1. The CDR3 sequence is 12 residues long. CDR3 protein: CASSGTGYEQYF. The CDR3 coding sequence is TGCGCCAGCAGTGGGACAGGTTACGAGCAGTACTTC.

The chain carries TRBV11-3 and TRBJ1-1; 7 bases fit TRBD1. Trimming removed 1 base from V and 4 bases from J; junction bases left unmatched: 9. The germline V gene has CDR1 SGHNT and CDR2 YENEEA. The CDR3 consists of 16 residues. CDR3 in DNA: TGTGCCAGCAGCTTAGGGAGGGGGCGATCTAGCACTGAAGCTTTCTTT. Translated: CASSLGRGRSSTEAFF.

This clone was detected only a few times. This chain links TRBV15 with TRBJ1-5; 9 bases are a match to TRBD1. This CDR3 spans 17 amino acids. V lost 1 base, J lost 5 bases, and 9 bases stayed unmatched. Germline V gene data show CDR1 as LNHNV and CDR2 as YYDKDF (reference sequence). CDR3 amino acids: CATSRGILRDRDQPQHF. The CDR3 DNA is TGTGCCACCAGCAGAGGAATACTCCGGGACAGGGATCAGCCCCAGCATTTT.

The V call is TRBV27, the J call TRBJ1-6; TRBD1 agrees at 8 bases. Germline CDR1 is MNHEY and CDR2 is SMNVEV (reference sequence). This CDR3 spans 14 amino acids. V lost 2 bases, J lost 7 bases, and 1 base stayed unmatched. The CDR3 nucleotides read TGTGCCAGCAGTTTAAGGACAGGGAATTCACCCCTCCACTTT. This translates into CASSLRTGNSPLHF.

The gene calls are TRBV10-3 and TRBJ2-7, with 7 bases matching TRBD1. Germline CDR1 and CDR2: ENHRY and SYGVKD. The ends lost 3 bases at V and 0 bases at J; junction bases unmatched: 2. The CDR3 is made up of 14 amino acids. CDR3 DNA sequence: TGTGCCATCAGTGACCGGGACAGCTCCTACGAGCAGTACTTC. It specifies CAISDRDSSYEQYF.

This clone was detected a few times. The CDR3 DNA is TGTGCCAGCAGGGGCAGGTCGTTTCTCGACACTGAAGCTTTCTTT. It encodes CASRGRSFLDTEAFF. The V call is TRBV5-6, the J call TRBJ1-1, with D unresolved. Deletions cut 5 bases from V and 3 bases from J, with 17 bases between. Per the germline V gene, CDR1 is SGHDT and CDR2 is YYEEEE. There are 15 residues in the CDR3.

The chain joins TRBV7-7 to TRBJ1-4; a weak D match, TRBD1 (6 bases). This CDR3 is built from 15 residues. V lost 5 bases, J lost 0 bases, and 10 bases lay in between. The V gene's germline CDR1 is SSHAT and CDR2 FNYEAQ (reference sequence). The CDR3 nucleotides read TGTGCCAGCAGCGTCGGGACATCAACTAATGAAAAACTGTTTTTT. This gives the protein CASSVGTSTNEKLFF.

The chain links TRBV7-2 to TRBJ2-3, with 13 bases lining up with TRBD2. The germline CDR1 and CDR2 sequences are SGHTA and FQGNSA. CDR3 length: 16 residues. V gave up 4 bases and J gave up 6 bases; unmatched junction bases: 7. The CDR3 spells CASSSSTSGGADTQYF. CDR3 bases: TGTGCCAGCAGCTCTTCAACTAGCGGGGGGGCGGATACGCAGTATTTT.

J is TRBJ1-3 and V is TRBV6-5; D is undetermined. The V and J ends lost 2 bases and 5 bases respectively, with 10 bases between them. CDR3 size: 14 residues. Germline V gene data show CDR1 as MNHEY and CDR2 as SVGAGI. CDR3 protein: CASSYAENRNTIYF. Written as DNA, the CDR3 is TGTGCCAGCAGTTACGCAGAAAATAGAAACACCATATATTTT.

The chain is built from TRBV4-1 and TRBJ2-5; 7 bases fit TRBD1. Germline CDR1 is MGHRA and CDR2 is YSYEKL. The CDR3 is made up of 18 amino acids. Losses at the gene ends were 6 bases for V and 2 bases for J; bases not matched to a gene: 18. In DNA, the CDR3 is TGCGCCAGCAGTCCTCGGCGTGAGAGGGGGCGAGGGCAAGAGACCCAGTACTTC. The encoded protein is CASSPRRERGRGQETQYF.

The chain combines TRBV5-1 with TRBJ1-2; D may be TRBD1 (5 bases). This CDR3 region has 14 residues. V was pared by 4 bases and J by 5 bases, with 15 bases between. Germline V gives CDR1 SGHRS, CDR2 YFSETQ. In DNA, the CDR3 is TGCGCCAGCAGCCCCTGGGCAGGGTTTTATGGCTACACCTTC. It yields the protein CASSPWAGFYGYTF.

V is TRBV5-1 and J is TRBJ2-2; no definite D call. This CDR3 comprises 13 residues. Trimming shortened V by 7 bases and J by 4 bases, and 11 bases separated the two germline ends. Germline CDR1 and CDR2: SGHRS and YFSETQ. CDR3 residues: CASSDLGTGELFF. The CDR3 DNA follows: TGCGCCAGCTCCGACCTAGGCACCGGGGAGCTGTTTTTT. The full variable domain, with the rest looked up from reference TRBV5-1 and TRBJ2-2, is KAGVTQTPRYLIKTRGQQVTLSCSPISGHRSVSWYQQTPGQGLQFLFEYFSETQRNKGNFPGRFSGRQFSNSRSEMNVSTLELGDSALYLCASSDLGTGELFFGEGSRLTVL.

The genes are TRBV4-1 and TRBJ2-7; 10 positions match TRBD2. The CDR3 is made up of 15 amino acids. J gave up 3 bases and V 2 bases, and 4 bases lay outside the gene matches. Germline CDR1 reads MGHRA; CDR2 reads YSYEKL. Written as DNA, the CDR3 is TGCGCCAGCAGCCAACGTTTAGCGGGGGGCTACGAGCAGTACTTC. Translating gives CASSQRLAGGYEQYF.

In this sample, this clone turned up once. The chain combines TRBV19 with TRBJ1-4; tentatively, D is TRBD1 (6 bases). Looked up from germline, CDR1 is LNHDA and CDR2 is SQIVND (reference sequence). The CDR3 runs to 16 residues. V lost 4 bases to trimming and J lost 3 bases, with 15 bases between them. The CDR3, as DNA: TGTGCCAGTAGTAGGGCAGGGGTTTCGGCTAATGAAAAACTGTTTTTT. Translation gives CASSRAGVSANEKLFF.

The V and J genes are TRBV9 and TRBJ1-2; the match to TRBD1 covers 8 bases. Germline lookup yields CDR1 SGDLS and CDR2 YYNGEE. V shed 2 bases and J 4 bases; nucleotides not matched to a gene: 10. The length of the CDR3 is 16 residues. This CDR3 is CASSVGQGGVGYGYTF. Here the CDR3 DNA reads TGTGCCAGCAGCGTCGGACAGGGTGGGGTTGGCTATGGCTACACCTTC.

The chain joins TRBV5-4 to TRBJ1-3; maybe TRBD1 (5 bases). CDR1 and CDR2 (germline): SGHNT, YYREEE (reference sequence). Trimming left V 2 bases short and J 0 bases short, with 18 bases between. This CDR3 has 18 residues. The CDR3 is CASSFGDSRISSGNTIYF. In nucleotides, the CDR3 is TGTGCCAGCAGCTTTGGAGACAGTAGAATAAGCTCTGGAAACACCATATATTTT.

The chain carries TRBV4-1 and TRBJ1-5; the D gene is possibly TRBD1 (6 bases). Per the germline V gene, CDR1 is MGHRA and CDR2 is YSYEKL. Trimming removed 4 bases from V and 0 bases from J, with 13 bases in between. This CDR3 contains 16 residues. DNA of the CDR3: TGCGCCAGCAGCCGCGGGGGCCTGAATAGCAATCAGCCCCAGCATTTT. It yields the protein CASSRGGLNSNQPQHF.

V and J are TRBV5-1 and TRBJ2-7; D is perhaps TRBD1 (6 bases). The CDR3 is 14 amino acids. In germline, CDR1 is SGHRS, CDR2 YFSETQ. Between the trimmed V and J ends, which lost 0 bases and 1 base, there was a span of 8 bases. The CDR3 DNA sequence: TGCGCCAGCAGCTTGGGCAGGGGATCCTACGAGCAGTACTTC. Residues: CASSLGRGSYEQYF.